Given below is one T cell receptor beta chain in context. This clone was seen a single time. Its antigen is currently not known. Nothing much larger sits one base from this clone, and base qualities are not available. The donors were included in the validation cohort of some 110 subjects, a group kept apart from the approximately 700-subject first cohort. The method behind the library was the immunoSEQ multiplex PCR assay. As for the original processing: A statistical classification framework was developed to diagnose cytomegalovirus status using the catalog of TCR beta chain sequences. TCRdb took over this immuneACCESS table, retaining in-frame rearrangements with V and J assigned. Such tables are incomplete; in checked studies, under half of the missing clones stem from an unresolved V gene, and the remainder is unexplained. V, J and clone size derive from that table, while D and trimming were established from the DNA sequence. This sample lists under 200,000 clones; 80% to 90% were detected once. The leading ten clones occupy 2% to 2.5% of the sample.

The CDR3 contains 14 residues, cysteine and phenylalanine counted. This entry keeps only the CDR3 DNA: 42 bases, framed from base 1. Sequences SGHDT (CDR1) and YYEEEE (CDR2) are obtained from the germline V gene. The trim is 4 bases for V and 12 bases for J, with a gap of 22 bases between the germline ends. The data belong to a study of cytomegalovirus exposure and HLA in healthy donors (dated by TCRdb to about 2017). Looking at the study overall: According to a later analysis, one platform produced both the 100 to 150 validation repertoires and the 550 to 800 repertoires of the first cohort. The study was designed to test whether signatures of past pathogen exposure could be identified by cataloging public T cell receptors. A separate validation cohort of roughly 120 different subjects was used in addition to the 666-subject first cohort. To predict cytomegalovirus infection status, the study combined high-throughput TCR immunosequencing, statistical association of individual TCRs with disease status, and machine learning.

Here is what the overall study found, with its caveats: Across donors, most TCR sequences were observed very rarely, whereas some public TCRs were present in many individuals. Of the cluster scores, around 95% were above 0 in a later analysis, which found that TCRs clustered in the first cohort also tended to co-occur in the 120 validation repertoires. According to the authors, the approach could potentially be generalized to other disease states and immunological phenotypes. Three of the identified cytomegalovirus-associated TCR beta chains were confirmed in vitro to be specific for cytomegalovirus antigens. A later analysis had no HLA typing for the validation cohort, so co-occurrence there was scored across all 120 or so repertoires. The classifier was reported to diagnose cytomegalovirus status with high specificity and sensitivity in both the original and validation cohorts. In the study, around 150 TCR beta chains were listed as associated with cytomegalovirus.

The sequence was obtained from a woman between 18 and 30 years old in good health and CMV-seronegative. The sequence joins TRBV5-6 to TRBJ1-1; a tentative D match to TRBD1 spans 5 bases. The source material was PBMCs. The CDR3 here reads CASSSSGGSDTPFF. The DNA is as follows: TGTGCCAGCAGCAGTTCGGGGGGGTCAGACACACCTTTCTTT.